This record concerns one TCR beta chain sequence. Its antigen is currently unknown. Each cell subset's genomic DNA was divided evenly among several immunoSEQ plates. Here immunoSEQ multiplex PCR was the method, and the copy in TCRdb shows in-frame clones only, minus some. The table lists some 2,500,000 clones, 80% to 95% of them singletons, with about 0.39% in the top ten. These data belong to a study of shared clonotypes between healthy human individuals. General study results and limits: Sorted-subset sequencing was shown by rarefaction to be incomplete despite large depth. It was observed that approximately 5% of naive CD4 clonotypes were shared across several donors. Estimated clonotype richness was generally higher in naive than memory subsets.

The CDR3 has 15 amino acids. Germline CDR1 reads MDHEN; CDR2 reads SYDVKM. V was clipped by 7 bases and J by 4 bases, with 20 bases between them. The V call is TRBV28, the J call TRBJ2-7, with a tentative D call TRBD2 (6 bases). Material: naive CD4+ T cells from PBMCs. The subset is: CD45RA+ positively selected. This sequence originates from a man aged 18 to 30 in good health. Some clones in this sample may be carry-over from other donors' samples. CDR3 nucleotide sequence: TGTGCCAGCACTACCCCGAGGAGGGCCTTATACGAGCAGTACTTC. This encodes CASTTPRRALYEQYF.